This TCR beta chain was captured by sequencing in a study of STAT5B mutations in CD4+ large granular lymphocyte leukemia. Comments on this clone: Its target is not known.

Clones were read by immunoSEQ multiplex PCR, and TCRdb kept only the in-frame ones, dropping some. The data show over 30,000 clones, less than 85% seen once. Germline V lookup: CDR1 LNHDA, CDR2 SQIVND (reference sequence). The CDR3 sequence is 17 residues long. Losses at the gene ends were 3 bases for V and 4 bases for J; bases not matched to a gene: 8. Study-wide results and limits: Main leukemic clonotypes were patient-specific, but 20% to 25% appeared at low frequency elsewhere.

This TCR was recovered from a human donor in good health. The source material was CD4+ T cells from blood buffy coats. V and J are TRBV19 and TRBJ2-2, with 10 bases that match TRBD2. The CDR3 loop reads CASSMTSGRLITGELFF. As DNA, the CDR3 is TGTGCCAGTAGTATGACTAGCGGGCGATTGATCACCGGGGAGCTGTTTTTT.